This is a list of T cell receptor beta chains from one sample in a study of beta chain features in type 1 diabetes. The repertoire was sequenced with immunoSEQ multiplex PCR; TCRdb's copy has only in-frame clones and lacks some. The sample has 160,000 or so clones, around 10% seen once. Sequencing used central memory CD4+ T cells from blood. These TCRs come from a man aged 18 to 30 in good health. Both conserved end residues are trimmed from each CDR3. A D gene is named only where the DNA matches it firmly.

v_gene | d_gene | CDR3aa
TRBV6-5 | . | ASSYWRNEQF
TRBV7-2 | TRBD2 | ASSLAGASGRAGYEQY
TRBV6-5 | TRBD2 | ASTPGTSGPNEQF
TRBV15 | TRBD1 | ATSSLTGQGETQY
TRBV6-6 | TRBD1 | ASRSGQGPYEQY
TRBV5-1 | TRBD2 | ASSTLAGQGETQY
TRBV15 | . | ATSRDRGGYNEQF
TRBV20-1 | . | SARWQETQY
TRBV7-9 | . | ASSLGQETQY
TRBV14 | TRBD1 | ASSRTGANQPQH
TRBV18 | TRBD1 | ASSPGTGKLAGELF
TRBV28 | TRBD1 | ASTALAGGREKLF
TRBV28 | TRBD1 | ASSSSLQGAFSEAF
TRBV9 | . | ASSVESLGTEAF
TRBV7-9 | TRBD2 | ASSSLLAGSTDTQY
TRBV9 | . | ASSARGDGNQPQH
TRBV6-5 | TRBD2 | ASGLAGGGQY
TRBV28 | . | ASSLGPAGETQY
TRBV6-5 | TRBD2 | ASSKGRGGSNEQF
TRBV6-5 | TRBD1 | ASSLKKTGYEQY
TRBV7-3 | TRBD1 | ASSLRQGAVRDTQY
TRBV4-3 | TRBD1 | ASSRGTGVYEQY
TRBV30 | . | AWSPSGGSYGYT
TRBV29-1 | . | SVAERASGIHEQF
TRBV7-2 | . | ASKRPYTGELF
TRBV7-3 | . | ASSFERQENTGELF
TRBV7-9 | TRBD1 | ASSLDRGPGYT
TRBV29-1 | . | SASLKLFTEAF
TRBV7-2 | TRBD2 | ASSLRAASGISTDTQY
TRBV4-2 | TRBD2 | ASSLGTSGINEQF
TRBV15 | . | ATSRGRTTDTQY
TRBV29-1 | . | SGAGAAGELF
TRBV4-3 | TRBD1 | ASSQDFGTGWIGYT
TRBV28 | TRBD2 | ASSFSLAGQPNEQF
TRBV7-8 | . | ASSWERRRDPYNEQF
TRBV7-2 | . | ASSLAGARAEQY
TRBV4-2 | . | ASSQESGYDSPLH